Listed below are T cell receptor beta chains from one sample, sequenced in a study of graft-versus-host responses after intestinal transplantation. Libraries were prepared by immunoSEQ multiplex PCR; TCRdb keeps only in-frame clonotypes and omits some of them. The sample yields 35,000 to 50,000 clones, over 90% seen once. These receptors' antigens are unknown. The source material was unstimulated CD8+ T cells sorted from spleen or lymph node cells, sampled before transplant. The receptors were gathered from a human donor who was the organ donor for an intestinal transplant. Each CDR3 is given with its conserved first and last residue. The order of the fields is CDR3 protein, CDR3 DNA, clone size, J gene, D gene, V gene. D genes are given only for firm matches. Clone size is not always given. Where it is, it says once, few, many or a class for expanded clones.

CDR3 protein: CASSLGSNEQFF
CDR3 DNA: TGTGCCAGCAGCTTAGGCTCCAATGAGCAGTTCTTC
clone size: once
J gene: TRBJ2-1
D gene: .
V gene: TRBV11-3

CDR3 protein: CASSQRTGYGYTF
CDR3 DNA: TGTGCCAGCAGTCAAAGGACAGGGTACGGCTACACCTTC
clone size: .
J gene: TRBJ1-2
D gene: TRBD1
V gene: TRBV28

CDR3 protein: CASSVGGGSSYNEQFF
CDR3 DNA: TGTGCCAGCAGCGTAGGAGGCGGCAGCTCCTACAATGAGCAGTTCTTC
clone size: .
J gene: TRBJ2-1
D gene: .
V gene: TRBV9

CDR3 protein: CAILTPGQGNTGELFF
CDR3 DNA: TGTGCCATTTTGACTCCGGGACAGGGGAACACCGGGGAGCTGTTTTTT
clone size: few
J gene: TRBJ2-2
D gene: TRBD1
V gene: TRBV10-3

CDR3 protein: CASSQAWRGRTDTQYF
CDR3 DNA: TGCGCCAGCAGCCAAGCGTGGCGGGGGCGCACAGATACGCAGTATTTT
clone size: .
J gene: TRBJ2-3
D gene: .
V gene: TRBV4-3

CDR3 protein: CASSPYLGGGYNEQFF
CDR3 DNA: TGTGCCAGCAGCCCCTATCTCGGGGGGGGCTACAATGAGCAGTTCTTC
clone size: .
J gene: TRBJ2-1
D gene: TRBD2
V gene: TRBV5-6

CDR3 protein: CASSPGRESAYEQYF
CDR3 DNA: TGTGCCAGCAGTCCTGGACGGGAGTCAGCCTACGAGCAGTACTTC
clone size: .
J gene: TRBJ2-7
D gene: .
V gene: TRBV9

CDR3 protein: CASSPLGGSYNEQFF
CDR3 DNA: TGTGCCAGCAGTCCGCTAGGTGGATCCTACAATGAGCAGTTCTTC
clone size: .
J gene: TRBJ2-1
D gene: .
V gene: TRBV28

CDR3 protein: CASNERAWGNNEQFF
CDR3 DNA: TGTGCCAGTAACGAACGGGCTTGGGGGAACAATGAGCAGTTCTTC
clone size: .
J gene: TRBJ2-1
D gene: .
V gene: TRBV6-1

CDR3 protein: CASHPGGFTGELFF
CDR3 DNA: TGTGCCAGTCATCCGGGGGGGTTCACCGGGGAGCTGTTTTTT
clone size: .
J gene: TRBJ2-2
D gene: TRBD2
V gene: TRBV19

CDR3 protein: CASSQGAGSYEQYF
CDR3 DNA: TGCGCCAGCAGCCAAGGTGCGGGCTCCTACGAGCAGTACTTC
clone size: .
J gene: TRBJ2-7
D gene: .
V gene: TRBV4-3

CDR3 protein: CASSDVPREVREGLNEQFF
CDR3 DNA: TGTGCCAGCAGTGACGTCCCCCGTGAGGTGCGGGAGGGCCTCAATGAGCAGTTCTTC
clone size: .
J gene: TRBJ2-1
D gene: TRBD2
V gene: TRBV27

CDR3 protein: CASSQVSRPNTEAFF
CDR3 DNA: TGCGCCAGCAGCCAAGTTTCGCGGCCGAACACTGAAGCTTTCTTT
clone size: .
J gene: TRBJ1-1
D gene: .
V gene: TRBV4-1

CDR3 protein: CASSTRYNEQFF
CDR3 DNA: TGTGCCAGCAGCACTAGGTACAATGAGCAGTTCTTC
clone size: .
J gene: TRBJ2-1
D gene: .
V gene: TRBV28

CDR3 protein: CASMGGGNTEAFF
CDR3 DNA: TGTGCCAGCATGGGGGGAGGGAACACTGAAGCTTTCTTT
clone size: .
J gene: TRBJ1-1
D gene: .
V gene: TRBV28

CDR3 protein: CASSVGQGRNQPQHF
CDR3 DNA: TGTGCCAGCAGCGTAGGACAGGGGCGTAATCAGCCCCAGCATTTT
clone size: .
J gene: TRBJ1-5
D gene: TRBD1
V gene: TRBV9

CDR3 protein: CASSPLTGGRSSYEQYF
CDR3 DNA: TGTGCCAGCAGTCCTCTCACGGGCGGGAGGAGCTCCTACGAGCAGTACTTC
clone size: .
J gene: TRBJ2-7
D gene: TRBD2
V gene: TRBV28

CDR3 protein: CASSLVATGAALGYTF
CDR3 DNA: TGCGCCAGCAGCTTGGTCGCCACAGGGGCGGCTCTTGGCTACACCTTC
clone size: .
J gene: TRBJ1-2
D gene: TRBD1
V gene: TRBV5-1

CDR3 protein: CASSLVQGGHSNYGYTF
CDR3 DNA: TGCGCCAGCAGCTTGGTGCAGGGGGGCCATTCTAACTATGGCTACACCTTC
clone size: .
J gene: TRBJ1-2
D gene: TRBD1
V gene: TRBV5-1

CDR3 protein: CASSLRDPPYEQYF
CDR3 DNA: TGTGCCAGCAGCTTGCGGGACCCCCCCTACGAGCAGTACTTC
clone size: .
J gene: TRBJ2-7
D gene: .
V gene: TRBV5-4

CDR3 protein: CASSLGAGKGYTF
CDR3 DNA: TGTGCCAGCAGTTTGGGAGCAGGAAAAGGCTACACCTTC
clone size: .
J gene: TRBJ1-2
D gene: .
V gene: TRBV25-1

CDR3 protein: CASALPGVNNEQFF
CDR3 DNA: TGTGCCAGCGCCCTACCAGGGGTGAACAATGAGCAGTTCTTC
clone size: .
J gene: TRBJ2-1
D gene: .
V gene: TRBV28

CDR3 protein: CASSPGTAVEAFF
CDR3 DNA: TGCGCCAGCAGCCCCGGGACAGCGGTTGAAGCTTTCTTT
clone size: .
J gene: TRBJ1-1
D gene: TRBD1
V gene: TRBV5-1

CDR3 protein: CSVVQAYGYTF
CDR3 DNA: TGCAGCGTTGTCCAGGCTTATGGCTACACCTTC
clone size: .
J gene: TRBJ1-2
D gene: .
V gene: TRBV29-1

CDR3 protein: CASSVEVLTTDTQYF
CDR3 DNA: TGTGCCAGCAGCGTAGAGGTACTAACCACAGATACGCAGTATTTT
clone size: .
J gene: TRBJ2-3
D gene: .
V gene: TRBV9

CDR3 protein: CASSSGLGTDTQYF
CDR3 DNA: TGTGCCAGCAGCTCCGGACTAGGCACAGATACGCAGTATTTT
clone size: .
J gene: TRBJ2-3
D gene: TRBD2
V gene: TRBV7-2

CDR3 protein: CASSHAGTGGEQFF
CDR3 DNA: TGCGCCAGCAGCCATGCTGGGACAGGGGGTGAGCAGTTCTTC
clone size: .
J gene: TRBJ2-1
D gene: TRBD1
V gene: TRBV4-3

CDR3 protein: CASSSGWGTYEQYF
CDR3 DNA: TGTGCCAGCAGTTCCGGGTGGGGAACCTACGAGCAGTACTTC
clone size: .
J gene: TRBJ2-7
D gene: .
V gene: TRBV27

CDR3 protein: CAISEGGRTSNQPQHF
CDR3 DNA: TGTGCCATCAGTGAGGGGGGCCGAACTAGCAATCAGCCCCAGCATTTT
clone size: .
J gene: TRBJ1-5
D gene: .
V gene: TRBV10-3

CDR3 protein: CASSLWAGNTGELFF
CDR3 DNA: TGTGCCAGCAGTTTATGGGCTGGGAACACCGGGGAGCTGTTTTTT
clone size: once
J gene: TRBJ2-2
D gene: .
V gene: TRBV27

CDR3 protein: CASSSVAYQETQYF
CDR3 DNA: TGCGCCAGCAGCTCGGTAGCCTACCAAGAGACCCAGTACTTC
clone size: .
J gene: TRBJ2-5
D gene: .
V gene: TRBV4-1

CDR3 protein: CASSVRLAGDDEQFF
CDR3 DNA: TGTGCCAGCAGTGTCCGACTAGCGGGAGATGATGAGCAGTTCTTC
clone size: once
J gene: TRBJ2-1
D gene: TRBD2
V gene: TRBV6-5

CDR3 protein: CASSGGTAAKNIQYF
CDR3 DNA: TGTGCCAGCAGTGGCGGGACAGCAGCCAAAAACATTCAGTACTTC
clone size: few
J gene: TRBJ2-4
D gene: .
V gene: TRBV2

CDR3 protein: CASSRGLADTDTQYF
CDR3 DNA: TGTGCCAGCAGCCGAGGACTAGCGGACACAGATACGCAGTATTTT
clone size: .
J gene: TRBJ2-3
D gene: TRBD2
V gene: TRBV11-2

CDR3 protein: CAWSVSRNTQYF
CDR3 DNA: TGTGCCTGGAGTGTAAGCCGGAATACGCAGTATTTT
clone size: .
J gene: TRBJ2-3
D gene: .
V gene: TRBV30

CDR3 protein: CASSVDGLGIYQPQHF
CDR3 DNA: TGTGCCAGCAGCGTCGATGGGCTCGGGATTTATCAGCCCCAGCATTTT
clone size: .
J gene: TRBJ1-5
D gene: .
V gene: TRBV7-8

CDR3 protein: CASSSPGLAEEQYF
CDR3 DNA: TGTGCCAGCAGCTCCCCGGGACTAGCGGAAGAGCAGTACTTC
clone size: .
J gene: TRBJ2-7
D gene: TRBD2
V gene: TRBV13

CDR3 protein: CASSQDHRGLRVPSYNEQFF
CDR3 DNA: TGCGCCAGCAGCCAAGATCACCGGGGGCTCAGGGTACCGTCATACAATGAGCAGTTCTTC
clone size: .
J gene: TRBJ2-1
D gene: .
V gene: TRBV4-3

CDR3 protein: CARSLARDSHYEQYF
CDR3 DNA: TGTGCCAGAAGCTTGGCCCGGGACAGTCACTACGAGCAGTACTTC
clone size: .
J gene: TRBJ2-7
D gene: TRBD1
V gene: TRBV5-3

CDR3 protein: CASSPPGLTEGNEQFF
CDR3 DNA: TGTGCCAGCTCACCACCGGGACTCACCGAGGGCAATGAGCAGTTCTTC
clone size: once
J gene: TRBJ2-1
D gene: .
V gene: TRBV18

CDR3 protein: CASSILAGADEQFF
CDR3 DNA: TGTGCCAGTAGTATACTAGCGGGAGCGGATGAGCAGTTCTTC
clone size: .
J gene: TRBJ2-1
D gene: TRBD2
V gene: TRBV19

CDR3 protein: CASSSPPESSYNEQFF
CDR3 DNA: TGTGCCAGCAGTTCCCCGCCCGAGAGCTCCTACAATGAGCAGTTCTTC
clone size: .
J gene: TRBJ2-1
D gene: .
V gene: TRBV28

CDR3 protein: CATSRDFLRDNANYGYTF
CDR3 DNA: TGTGCCACCAGCAGAGATTTCCTTAGGGACAACGCTAACTATGGCTACACCTTC
clone size: .
J gene: TRBJ1-2
D gene: .
V gene: TRBV15

CDR3 protein: CASSGQGYGYTF
CDR3 DNA: TGTGCCAGCAGCGGACAGGGTTATGGCTACACCTTC
clone size: .
J gene: TRBJ1-2
D gene: TRBD1
V gene: TRBV7-2

CDR3 protein: CASSLAATGGWTDTQYF
CDR3 DNA: TGTGCCAGCAGCTTAGCGGCGACAGGGGGCTGGACAGATACGCAGTATTTT
clone size: .
J gene: TRBJ2-3
D gene: TRBD1
V gene: TRBV7-8

CDR3 protein: CASSTPLAGDNEQFF
CDR3 DNA: TGTGCCAGCAGTACACCACTAGCGGGAGACAATGAGCAGTTCTTC
clone size: .
J gene: TRBJ2-1
D gene: TRBD2
V gene: TRBV27

CDR3 protein: CASSRTALYNSPLHF
CDR3 DNA: TGCGCCAGCAGCCGGACAGCACTCTATAATTCACCCCTCCACTTT
clone size: once
J gene: TRBJ1-6
D gene: .
V gene: TRBV4-1

CDR3 protein: CASSPRWEVAKNIQYF
CDR3 DNA: TGTGCCAGCTCACCACGGTGGGAGGTGGCCAAAAACATTCAGTACTTC
clone size: .
J gene: TRBJ2-4
D gene: .
V gene: TRBV18

CDR3 protein: CASSDRLVPYNEQFF
CDR3 DNA: TGTGCCAGCAGTGATCGGCTAGTTCCCTACAATGAGCAGTTCTTC
clone size: .
J gene: TRBJ2-1
D gene: .
V gene: TRBV2

CDR3 protein: CASSHLGLARTGELFF
CDR3 DNA: TGTGCCAGCAGCCACCTCGGACTAGCTCGCACCGGGGAGCTGTTTTTT
clone size: .
J gene: TRBJ2-2
D gene: TRBD2
V gene: TRBV7-2

CDR3 protein: CAWSRTKQGRGANVLTF
CDR3 DNA: TGTGCCTGGAGCAGAACTAAACAGGGGAGAGGGGCCAACGTCCTGACTTTC
clone size: .
J gene: TRBJ2-6
D gene: TRBD1
V gene: TRBV30

CDR3 protein: CASSRDLWEYNEQFF
CDR3 DNA: TGTGCCAGCAGTAGGGATTTATGGGAGTACAATGAGCAGTTCTTC
clone size: few
J gene: TRBJ2-1
D gene: .
V gene: TRBV27

CDR3 protein: CASSRGGSSYNEQFF
CDR3 DNA: TGTGCCAGCAGCCGAGGGGGGAGCTCCTACAATGAGCAGTTCTTC
clone size: .
J gene: TRBJ2-1
D gene: .
V gene: TRBV27

CDR3 protein: CASSEWFLAGVPDTQYF
CDR3 DNA: TGTGCCAGCAGTGAATGGTTCCTAGCGGGAGTGCCAGATACGCAGTATTTT
clone size: .
J gene: TRBJ2-3
D gene: TRBD2
V gene: TRBV25-1

CDR3 protein: CASSQDPPSGRANEQFF
CDR3 DNA: TGTGCCAGCAGCCAAGATCCCCCTAGCGGGAGGGCAAATGAGCAGTTCTTC
clone size: .
J gene: TRBJ2-1
D gene: TRBD2
V gene: TRBV4-2

CDR3 protein: CASSLGSQYNEQFF
CDR3 DNA: TGTGCCAGCAGCTTGGGGTCCCAGTACAATGAGCAGTTCTTC
clone size: .
J gene: TRBJ2-1
D gene: .
V gene: TRBV7-3

CDR3 protein: CASSEDDRGVTEAFF
CDR3 DNA: TGTGCCAGCAGCGAAGACGACAGGGGGGTTACTGAAGCTTTCTTT
clone size: .
J gene: TRBJ1-1
D gene: TRBD1
V gene: TRBV7-9